Below are 10 T cell receptor beta chains sequenced from a single sample in a study of CD8 T cells in ankylosing spondylitis. Each CDR3 protein gets one entry after TCRdb re-called the 5' RACE reads with MiXCR. The profile covers fewer than 35,000 distinct CDR3 sequences, with less than 40% appearing a single time and roughly 44% taken by the ten largest. The source material was synovial fluid, either unsorted or a sorted T cell fraction (not recorded which). The receptor set was obtained from a male donor with ankylosing spondylitis.

In this sample, this clonotype turned up a few times. This chain uses TRBV19 with TRBJ1-5, with 8 bases lining up with TRBD1. After removal of 5 bases from V and 1 base from J, the junction contained 7 bases not matched to a gene. Germline V gene data show CDR1 as LNHDA and CDR2 as SQIVND (reference sequence). The CDR3 is 16 residues long. The CDR3 sequence is CASSPAGDRSNQPQHF. In DNA, the CDR3 is TGTGCCAGTAGTCCGGCAGGGGACAGGAGCAATCAGCCCCAGCATTTT. Together with reference TRBV19 and TRBJ1-5, the CDR3 gives the full variable domain: DGGITQSPKYLFRKEGQNVTLSCEQNLNHDAMYWYRQDPGQGLRLIYYSQIVNDFQKGDIAEGYSVSREKKESFPLTVTSAQKNPTAFYLCASSPAGDRSNQPQHFGDGTRLSIL.

The J gene is TRBJ2-1, the V gene TRBV20-1; possibly TRBD1 for D (6 bases). Germline CDR1 reads DFQATT; CDR2 reads SNEGSKA (reference sequence). The germline V and J ends were trimmed by 3 bases and 4 bases, with 16 bases remaining between them. There are 15 residues in the CDR3. The CDR3 DNA reads as TGCAGTGCTAGTAACGGGACATGGGAATACAATGAGCAGTTCTTC. Translation gives CSASNGTWEYNEQFF.

This clonotype was observed a handful of times. This rearrangement joins TRBV12-3 or TRBV12-4 to TRBJ2-3; 9 nucleotides agree with TRBD2. The CDR3 runs to 15 residues. Losses at the gene ends were 6 bases for V and 3 bases for J; bases not matched to a gene: 7. The CDR3 nucleotides are TGTGCCAGCAGCCAGGGTAGCGGGAGAACAGATACGCAGTATTTT. As protein: CASSQGSGRTDTQYF.

Concerning this clonotype itself: A much larger clone sits a single nucleotide away, making a read error possible. The rearrangement links TRBV24-1 to TRBJ2-1; D unclear. The CDR3 spans 11 residues. Trimming cost V 3 bases and J 7 bases, with 3 bases left between them. Germline V gene lookup returns CDR1 KGHDR and CDR2 SFDVKD. CDR3 in DNA: TGTGCCACCAGTGATGGGAATGAGCAGTTCTTC. Amino acids: CATSDGNEQFF.

This clonotype was observed many times. The V and J genes are TRBV7-9 and TRBJ1-6; 10 bases match TRBD1. V lost 4 bases to trimming and J lost 8 bases; unmatched junction nucleotides: 2. CDR3 length: 14 residues. Germline values: CDR1 SEHNR, CDR2 FQNEAQ (reference sequence). CDR3 nucleotides: TGTGCCAGCAGCTCGGGACAGGGGTATTCACCCCTCCACTTT. Its translation is CASSSGQGYSPLHF. Together with reference TRBV7-9 and TRBJ1-6, the CDR3 gives the full variable domain: DTGVSQNPRHKITKRGQNVTFRCDPISEHNRLYWYRQTLGQGPEFLTYFQNEAQLEKSRLLSDRFSAERPKGSFSTLEIQRTEQGDSAMYLCASSSGQGYSPLHFGNGTRLTVT.

The chain has TRBV27 and TRBJ1-1; perhaps TRBD1 as D (6 bases). This CDR3 contains 15 residues. Trimming removed 6 bases from V and 5 bases from J, with 19 bases in between. Germline V lookup: CDR1 MNHEY, CDR2 SMNVEV (reference sequence). CDR3 sequence: CASRTGGGGWTEAFF. CDR3 DNA: TGTGCCAGCAGGACGGGGGGCGGGGGATGGACTGAAGCTTTCTTT.

This chain connects TRBV30 to TRBJ2-3; D is ambiguous. The length of the CDR3 is 15 residues. V was clipped by 2 bases and J by 3 bases, with 15 bases between them. From germline, CDR1 is GTSNPN and CDR2 SVGIG (reference sequence). The CDR3 nucleotides read TGTGCCTGGAGTAAAAGGTCTGGTGGGACAGATACGCAGTATTTT. Amino acid sequence: CAWSKRSGGTDTQYF.

Only a few counts were recorded for this clonotype. The chain recombines TRBV4-2 with TRBJ2-1; possibly TRBD1 or TRBD2 for D (5 bases each). V dropped 0 bases and J dropped 9 bases, with 9 bases sitting between them. The CDR3 runs to 13 residues. Germline values: CDR1 LGHNA, CDR2 YNFKEQ. The DNA of the CDR3 is TGTGCCAGCAGCCAAGATTTCGGGGCTGAGCAGTTCTTC. It encodes CASSQDFGAEQFF.

The rearrangement links TRBV2 to TRBJ1-2, with D unclear. Deletions cut 5 bases from V and 7 bases from J, with 14 bases between. CDR1 and CDR2 from the germline V gene are SNHLY and FYNNEI. The CDR3 runs 13 residues. CDR3 in amino acids: CASSPKSAGGYTF. CDR3 sequence (DNA): TGTGCCAGCAGTCCCAAGAGCGCGGGTGGCTACACCTTC.

The chain joins TRBV29-1 to TRBJ2-5; TRBD1 or TRBD2 may be the D gene (6 bases each). This CDR3 is 14 amino acids long. V lost 4 bases to trimming and J lost 2 bases, with 14 bases between them. The germline V gene has CDR1 SQVTM and CDR2 ANQGSEA. The chain's CDR3 is CSVGGANNQETQYF. DNA for the CDR3: TGCAGCGTTGGGGGGGCGAACAATCAAGAGACCCAGTACTTC. Full variable domain (missing parts from reference TRBV29-1 and TRBJ2-5): SAVISQKPSRDICQRGTSLTIQCQVDSQVTMMFWYRQQPGQSLTLIATANQGSEATYESGFVIDKFPISRPNLTFSTLTVSNMSPEDSSIYLCSVGGANNQETQYFGPGTRLLVL.